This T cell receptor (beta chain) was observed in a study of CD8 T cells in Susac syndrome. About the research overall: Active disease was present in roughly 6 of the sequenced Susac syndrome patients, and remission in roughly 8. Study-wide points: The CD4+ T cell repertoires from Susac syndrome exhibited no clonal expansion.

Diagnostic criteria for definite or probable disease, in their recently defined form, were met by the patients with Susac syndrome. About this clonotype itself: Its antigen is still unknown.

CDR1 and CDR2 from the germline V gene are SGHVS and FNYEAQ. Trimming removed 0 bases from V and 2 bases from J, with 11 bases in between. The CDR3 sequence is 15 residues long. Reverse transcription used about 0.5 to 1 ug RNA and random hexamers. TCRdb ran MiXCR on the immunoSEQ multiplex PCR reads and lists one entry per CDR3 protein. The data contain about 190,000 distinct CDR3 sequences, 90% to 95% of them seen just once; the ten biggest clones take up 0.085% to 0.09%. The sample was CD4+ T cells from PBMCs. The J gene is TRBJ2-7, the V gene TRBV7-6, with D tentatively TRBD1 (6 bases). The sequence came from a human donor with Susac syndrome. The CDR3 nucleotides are TGTGCCAGCAGCTTAGCGCTCGGACAGCCCTACGAGCAGTACTTC. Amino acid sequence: CASSLALGQPYEQYF.